This is a list of T cell receptor beta chains from one sample in a study of identifying expanded T cells in peripheral blood. The data were produced by immunoSEQ multiplex PCR, yet TCRdb's version contains in-frame clones alone and is incomplete. The sample contains around 80,000 clones, under 90% of which appear only once. The sequenced sample was blood. These TCRs come from a person aged 18 to 75 in good health. Both conserved end residues are part of each CDR3. A D gene is named only where the DNA matches it firmly. Where a row states a size, it is once, few, many or the class of an expanded clone; other rows omit it.

TRBD2 NA TRBJ2-2 TRBV5-1 CASSFIGRANTGELFF TGCGCCAGCAGCTTTATCGGGAGGGCGAACACCGGGGAGCTGTTTTTT
NA few TRBJ1-1 TRBV2 CANAGTRNTEAFF TGTGCCAACGCCGGGACACGGAACACTGAAGCTTTCTTT
NA NA TRBJ2-5 TRBV28 CASSLPGQETQYF TGTGCCAGCAGCCTCCCTGGTCAAGAGACCCAGTACTTC
NA NA TRBJ2-5 TRBV30 CAWSGGSTGESQYF TGTGCCTGGAGTGGTGGTAGTACCGGGGAAAGCCAGTACTTC
TRBD2 once TRBJ2-2 TRBV7-9 CASSFGVAGAETGELFF TGTGCCAGCAGCTTTGGGGTAGCGGGAGCGGAGACCGGGGAGCTGTTTTTT
NA NA TRBJ2-1 TRBV21-1 CASSKGHNEQFF TGTGCCAGCAGCAAGGGACACAATGAGCAGTTCTTC
NA NA TRBJ2-5 TRBV18 CASSPRDETQYF TGTGCCAGCTCACCACGAGATGAGACCCAGTACTTC
TRBD1 NA TRBJ1-1 TRBV11-2 CASSFQGGDTEAFF TGTGCCAGCAGCTTCCAGGGGGGAGACACTGAAGCTTTCTTT
NA few TRBJ1-1 TRBV29-1 CSARQSLVNTEAFF TGCAGCGCCCGACAGTCCTTGGTGAACACTGAAGCTTTCTTT
NA NA TRBJ1-1 TRBV7-8 CASSPIDRRGQSTEAFF TGTGCCAGCAGCCCCATTGATCGTCGGGGGCAGAGCACTGAAGCTTTCTTT
TRBD1 NA TRBJ1-4 TRBV6-5 CASSYKGAALYSF TGTGCCAGCAGTTACAAGGGGGCAGCGCTATACAGTTTT
TRBD1 NA TRBJ2-7 TRBV4-2 CASSQEPGGVYEQYF TGTGCCAGCAGCCAAGAGCCAGGGGGCGTCTACGAGCAGTACTTC
NA NA TRBJ2-1 TRBV5-6 CASSSGQGFYGEQFF TGTGCCAGCAGCTCTGGGCAGGGGTTTTACGGTGAGCAGTTCTTC
NA NA TRBJ1-2 TRBV19 CASSIGFLYGYTF TGTGCCAGTAGTATCGGTTTTTTGTATGGCTACACCTTC
NA once TRBJ1-1 TRBV6-6 CASTGQTYTEAFF TGTGCCAGCACAGGACAGACCTACACTGAAGCTTTCTTT
NA NA TRBJ2-4 TRBV5-5 CASSARDTIIAKNIQYF TGTGCCAGCAGCGCCCGGGACACAATAATAGCCAAAAACATTCAGTACTTC
NA NA TRBJ2-1 TRBV28 CASSLTGTEQFF TGTGCCAGCAGTTTAACGGGGACTGAGCAGTTCTTC
TRBD2 NA TRBJ2-7 TRBV29-1 CSVLGGIFYEQYF TGCAGCGTCCTGGGGGGGATTTTCTACGAGCAGTACTTC
TRBD2 NA TRBJ2-7 TRBV9 CASSVGASGTAEQYF TGTGCCAGCAGCGTAGGTGCTAGCGGGACGGCCGAGCAGTACTTC
NA NA TRBJ1-1 TRBV4-1 CASSQDWEGEAFF TGCGCCAGCAGCCAAGATTGGGAGGGTGAAGCTTTCTTT
TRBD2 NA TRBJ2-3 TRBV5-1 CASSLELAGGTDTQYF TGCGCCAGCAGCTTGGAACTAGCGGGAGGCACAGATACGCAGTATTTT
TRBD2 NA TRBJ2-7 TRBV6-1 CASSEEVGTSVYEQYF TGTGCCAGCAGTGAAGAGGTAGGGACTAGCGTCTACGAGCAGTACTTC
NA NA TRBJ1-1 TRBV6-5 CAAGRLNTEAFF TGTGCCGCGGGCAGGTTGAACACTGAAGCTTTCTTT
NA NA TRBJ2-7 TRBV19 CASSIAVAGGEQYF TGTGCCAGTAGTATTGCGGTAGCCGGGGGCGAGCAGTACTTC
TRBD2 NA TRBJ2-1 TRBV6-5 CASRLAGRLNEQFF TGTGCCAGCCGACTAGCGGGTCGTCTCAATGAGCAGTTCTTC
TRBD2 NA TRBJ2-7 TRBV5-1 CASRPTSDTYEQYF TGCGCCAGCAGGCCGACTAGCGATACCTACGAGCAGTACTTC
TRBD2 NA TRBJ2-3 TRBV11-2 CASSLRRAGGHTDTQYF TGTGCCAGCAGCTTGAGGAGGGCGGGGGGCCACACAGATACGCAGTATTTT
NA once TRBJ1-2 TRBV6-1 CASSARTEGYTF TGTGCCAGCAGTGCCAGAACTGAAGGCTACACCTTC
NA NA TRBJ2-7 TRBV20-1 CSASTGYEQYF TGCAGTGCCTCGACAGGCTACGAGCAGTACTTC
NA few TRBJ1-5 TRBV7-3 CASSPYWTSLGNQPQHF TGTGCCAGCAGCCCCTACTGGACGTCTCTGGGCAATCAGCCCCAGCATTTT
TRBD1 NA TRBJ1-2 TRBV30 CAFEEEQGRIQGYTF TGTGCCTTTGAGGAGGAACAGGGGAGAATCCAGGGCTACACCTTC